This T cell receptor (beta chain) was found in a study of tumor and adjacent non-tumor tissue in lung cancer. Three rounds of nested PCR, following a modified ARM-PCR protocol, produced the TCRbeta library. TCRdb ran MiXCR on the multiplex PCR reads and lists one entry per CDR3 protein. The table has around 99,000 distinct CDR3 sequences, more than 70% seen once. Findings and limits, study-wide: Significantly higher TCR diversity was found in tumor than normal lung. Top 100 clones took a larger repertoire share in normal lung. Tumor TCR diversity, when higher, was linked to shorter survival.

From germline, CDR1 is SQVTM and CDR2 ANQGSEA. The CDR3 loop spans 13 amino acids. As to this clonotype: Its target is unknown.

RNA was extracted from bulk tissue without any cell sorting. The chain employs TRBV29-1 and TRBJ1-1; 11 nucleotides match TRBD1. The sample consisted of lung tumor tissue. This clonotype was obtained from a woman in her fifties or sixties with non-small cell lung cancer. CDR3 in DNA: TGCATCATAGCTAGGACAGGGGGCGGGTCAGCTTTCTTT. This encodes CIIARTGGGSAFF.